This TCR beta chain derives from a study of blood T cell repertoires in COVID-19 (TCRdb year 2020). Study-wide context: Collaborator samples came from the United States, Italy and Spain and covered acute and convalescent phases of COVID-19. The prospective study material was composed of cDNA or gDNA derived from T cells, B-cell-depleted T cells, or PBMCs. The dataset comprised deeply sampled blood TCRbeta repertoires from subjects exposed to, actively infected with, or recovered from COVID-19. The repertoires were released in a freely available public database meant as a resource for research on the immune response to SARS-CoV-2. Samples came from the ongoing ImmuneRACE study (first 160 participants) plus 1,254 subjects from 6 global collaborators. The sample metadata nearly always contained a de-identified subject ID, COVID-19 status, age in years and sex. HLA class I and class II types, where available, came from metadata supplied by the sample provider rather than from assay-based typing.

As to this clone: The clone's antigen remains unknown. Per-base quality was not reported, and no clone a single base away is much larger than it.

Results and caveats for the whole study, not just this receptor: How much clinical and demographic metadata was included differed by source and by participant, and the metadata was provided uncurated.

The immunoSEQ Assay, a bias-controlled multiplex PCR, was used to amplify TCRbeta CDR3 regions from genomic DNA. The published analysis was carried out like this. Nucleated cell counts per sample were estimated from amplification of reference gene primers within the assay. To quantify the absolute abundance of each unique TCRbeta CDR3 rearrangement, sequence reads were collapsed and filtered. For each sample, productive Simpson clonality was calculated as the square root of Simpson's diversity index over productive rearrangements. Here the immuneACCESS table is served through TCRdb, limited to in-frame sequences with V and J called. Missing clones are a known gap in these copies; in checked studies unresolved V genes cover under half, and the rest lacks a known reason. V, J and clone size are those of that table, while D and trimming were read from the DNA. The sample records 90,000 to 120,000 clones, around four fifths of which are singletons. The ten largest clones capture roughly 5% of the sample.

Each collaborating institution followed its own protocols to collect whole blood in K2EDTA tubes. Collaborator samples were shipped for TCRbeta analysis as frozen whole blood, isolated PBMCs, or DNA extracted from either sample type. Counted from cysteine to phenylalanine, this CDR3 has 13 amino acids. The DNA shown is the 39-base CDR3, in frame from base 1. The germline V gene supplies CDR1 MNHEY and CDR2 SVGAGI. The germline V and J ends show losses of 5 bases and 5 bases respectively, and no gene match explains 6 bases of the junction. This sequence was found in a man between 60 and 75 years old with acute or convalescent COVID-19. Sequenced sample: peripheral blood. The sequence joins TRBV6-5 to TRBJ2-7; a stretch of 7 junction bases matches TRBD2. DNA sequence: TGTGCCAGCAGTATGGGGGGGGGAAACGAGCAGTACTTC. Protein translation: CASSMGGGNEQYF.